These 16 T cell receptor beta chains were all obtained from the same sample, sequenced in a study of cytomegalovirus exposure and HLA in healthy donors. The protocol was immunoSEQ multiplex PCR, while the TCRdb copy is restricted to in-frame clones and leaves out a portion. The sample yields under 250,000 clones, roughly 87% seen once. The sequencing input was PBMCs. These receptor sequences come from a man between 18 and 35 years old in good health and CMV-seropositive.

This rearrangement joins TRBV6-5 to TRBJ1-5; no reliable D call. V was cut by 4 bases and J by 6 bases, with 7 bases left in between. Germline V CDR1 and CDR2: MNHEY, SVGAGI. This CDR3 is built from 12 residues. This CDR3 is CASSSPGQPQHF. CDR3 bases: TGTGCCAGCAGTTCCCCCGGTCAGCCCCAGCATTTT.

CDR3 bases: TGTGCCAGCAGCCTGTGGACAGCGAACACTGAAGCTTTCTTT. Protein: CASSLWTANTEAFF. The chain is built from TRBV7-8 and TRBJ1-1; a weak D match, TRBD1 (6 bases). From germline, CDR1 is SGHVS and CDR2 FQNEAQ. The V gene lost 5 bases and the J gene lost 1 base, with 11 bases spanning the gap. The CDR3 consists of 14 residues.

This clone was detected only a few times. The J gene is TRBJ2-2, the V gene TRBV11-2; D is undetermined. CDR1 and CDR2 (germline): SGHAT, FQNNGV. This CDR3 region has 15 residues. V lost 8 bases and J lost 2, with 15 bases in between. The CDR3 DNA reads TGTGCCAGCCGACCGGCCCACAGAAACACCGGGGAGCTGTTTTTT. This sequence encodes CASRPAHRNTGELFF.

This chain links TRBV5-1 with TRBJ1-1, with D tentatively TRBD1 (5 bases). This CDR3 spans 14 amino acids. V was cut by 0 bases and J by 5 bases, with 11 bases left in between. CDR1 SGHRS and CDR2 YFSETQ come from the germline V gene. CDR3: CASSLEGRRTEAFF. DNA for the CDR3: TGCGCCAGCAGCTTGGAGGGGAGAAGAACTGAAGCTTTCTTT.

DNA of the CDR3: TGCGCCAGCAGCTTGGCGGGAGGATACGAGACCCAGTACTTC. Translation: CASSLAGGYETQYF. J is TRBJ2-5 and V is TRBV5-1; TRBD2 aligns across 7 bases. This CDR3 contains 14 residues. From germline, CDR1 is SGHRS and CDR2 YFSETQ. V shed 0 bases and J 5 bases; nucleotides not matched to a gene: 4.

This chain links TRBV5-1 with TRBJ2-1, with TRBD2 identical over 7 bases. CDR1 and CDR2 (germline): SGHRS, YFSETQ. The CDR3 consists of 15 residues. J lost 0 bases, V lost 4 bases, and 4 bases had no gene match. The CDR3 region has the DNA TGCGCCAGCAGCACCCTAGCGGTCTCCTACAATGAGCAGTTCTTC. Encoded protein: CASSTLAVSYNEQFF.

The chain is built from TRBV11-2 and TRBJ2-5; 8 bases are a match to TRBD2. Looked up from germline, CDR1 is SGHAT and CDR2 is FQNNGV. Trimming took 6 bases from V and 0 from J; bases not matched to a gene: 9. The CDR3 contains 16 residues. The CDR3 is CASSSAGETYQETQYF. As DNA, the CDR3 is TGTGCCAGCAGTTCAGCGGGGGAGACATACCAAGAGACCCAGTACTTC.

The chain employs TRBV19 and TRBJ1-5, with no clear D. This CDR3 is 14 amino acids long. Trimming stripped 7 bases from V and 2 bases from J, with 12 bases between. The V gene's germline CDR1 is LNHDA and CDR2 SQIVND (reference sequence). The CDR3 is CASTERSRNQPQHF. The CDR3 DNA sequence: TGTGCCAGTACCGAAAGGAGTCGCAATCAGCCCCAGCATTTT.

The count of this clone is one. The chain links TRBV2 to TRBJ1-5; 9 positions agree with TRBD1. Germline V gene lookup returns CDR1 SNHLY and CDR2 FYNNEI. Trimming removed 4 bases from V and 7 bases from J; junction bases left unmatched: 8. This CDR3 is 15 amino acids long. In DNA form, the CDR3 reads TGTGCCAGCAGTGGTCCCGGGACAGGGTACCAGCCCCAGCATTTT. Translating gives CASSGPGTGYQPQHF.

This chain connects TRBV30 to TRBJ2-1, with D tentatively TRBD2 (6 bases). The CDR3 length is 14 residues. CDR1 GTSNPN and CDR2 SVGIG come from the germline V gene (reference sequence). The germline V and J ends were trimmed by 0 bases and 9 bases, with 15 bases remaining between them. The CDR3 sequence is CAWSVQGWGVEQFF. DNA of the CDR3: TGTGCCTGGAGTGTACAAGGTTGGGGGGTTGAGCAGTTCTTC.

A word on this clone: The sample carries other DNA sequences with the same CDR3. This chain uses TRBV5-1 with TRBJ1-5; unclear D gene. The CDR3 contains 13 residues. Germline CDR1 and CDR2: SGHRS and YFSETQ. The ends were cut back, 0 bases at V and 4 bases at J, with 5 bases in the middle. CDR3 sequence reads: CASSLDGNQPQHF. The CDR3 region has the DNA TGCGCCAGCAGCTTGGACGGTAATCAGCCCCAGCATTTT.

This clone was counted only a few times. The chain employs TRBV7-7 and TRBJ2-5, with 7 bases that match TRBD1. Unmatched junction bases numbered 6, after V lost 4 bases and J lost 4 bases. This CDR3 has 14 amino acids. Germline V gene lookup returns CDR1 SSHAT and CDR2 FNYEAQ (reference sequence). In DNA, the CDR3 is TGTGCCAGCAGCTCCGGACAGGACGGAGAGACCCAGTACTTC. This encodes CASSSGQDGETQYF.

The CDR3 region is CASSLLEGAGYGYTF. The CDR3 coding sequence is TGTGCCAGCAGCTTGTTGGAGGGGGCCGGTTATGGCTACACCTTC. The chain joins TRBV5-4 to TRBJ1-2; 7 nucleotides line up with TRBD1. The CDR3 totals 15 residues. Unmatched junction bases numbered 8, after V lost 1 base and J lost 5 bases. The germline V gene has CDR1 SGHNT and CDR2 YYREEE (reference sequence).

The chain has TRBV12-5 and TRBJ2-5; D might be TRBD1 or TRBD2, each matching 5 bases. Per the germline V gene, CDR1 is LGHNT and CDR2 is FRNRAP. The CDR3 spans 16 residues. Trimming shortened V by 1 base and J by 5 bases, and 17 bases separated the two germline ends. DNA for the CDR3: TGTGCTAGTGGTTTGGGATCGGCAGGGACGGGGGAGACCCAGTACTTC. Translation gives CASGLGSAGTGETQYF.

The CDR3 DNA follows: TGCAGTGCTAGGTTTGCGGATACGCAGTATTTT. It encodes CSARFADTQYF. The chain uses TRBV20-1 and TRBJ2-3; unclear D gene. Germline values: CDR1 DFQATT, CDR2 SNEGSKA (reference sequence). The germline V and J ends were trimmed by 3 bases and 6 bases, with 7 bases remaining between them. The length of the CDR3 is 11 residues.

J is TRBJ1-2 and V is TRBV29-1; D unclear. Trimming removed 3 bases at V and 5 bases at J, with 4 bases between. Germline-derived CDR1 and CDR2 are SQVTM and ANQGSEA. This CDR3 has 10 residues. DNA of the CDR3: TGCAGCGTTGAGGAGTATGGCTACACCTTC. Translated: CSVEEYGYTF.